This TCR beta chain was documented in a study of T cell responses to AZD1222 COVID-19 vaccine (dated by TCRdb to 2020 to 2022). Regarding the research as a whole: Because spike-specific TCR depth and breadth did not differ between the two schedules, AZD1222 recipients who got a second dose at roughly 4 weeks were pooled with those who got a second dose at roughly 12 weeks. A total of approximately 250 trial participants underwent TCR sequencing, of whom 200 to 220 had received two doses of AZD1222 and around 25 had received two doses of the MenACWY control vaccine. Trial participants were enrolled into age subgroups of 18-55, 56-69 and 70-plus years, which contained approximately 150, 28 and 58 TCR-sequenced participants, respectively. General conclusions and limits of the study: Only six or seven AZD1222 recipients were SARS-CoV-2 seropositive at baseline, limiting conclusions about previously exposed vaccinees. Participants were mostly white British and included more females than males, and it was suggested by the authors that clonal diversity may have been underestimated. In the small 56-69-year group, the increase in depth fell short of significance, most likely because of low power. Reportedly, close to half of the unique spike-specific TCRs recognized epitopes lying outside the regions that are mutated in the B.1.351 and B.1.1.7 variants. After two AZD1222 doses, spike-specific TCR breadth and depth were significantly higher than at day 0 and than in MenACWY recipients. Vaccine-associated CD4 TCRs spanned the whole spike protein, with dominant responses in regions 160-218 and 743-854. Because no day 14 peak-response samples were available, repertoires were characterized only after the peak T cell response.

The time point label of this sample denotes: baseline before first vaccination. Vaccinee samples came from UK trials COV001 and COV002, including a single-blind randomized controlled phase 2/3 trial of AZD1222 (ChAdOx1 nCoV-19) in healthy adults. For TCRbeta chain sequencing, PBMC samples were collected from trial participants at day 0 and at day 28 after the second dose. The CDR3 regions of human TCRbeta chains were analyzed by immunosequencing. From the authors' description of their analysis: TCRs in the repertoires were compared against a reference library of SARS-CoV-2-specific TCRs that had been generated with the MIRA antigen-specificity platform. Breadth meant the fraction of unique TCRs that were SARS-CoV-2-associated, whereas depth meant the fraction of total T cells that were SARS-CoV-2-associated. Each spike-specific TCR was assigned to its reactive spike region and to a CD4 or CD8 class using the MIRA data. Log10-transformed breadth and depth values were compared by one-way ANOVA with Sidak's multiple comparisons tests. The table was pulled from immuneACCESS by TCRdb, which kept in-frame rearrangements only. Such tables lose some clones; where checked, under half of the loss comes from unresolved V genes, and the rest has no known cause. D and trimming come from the DNA, and the V and J calls and clone size come from that table. The sample table shows some 96,000 clones, and under 90% are seen once. Of the sample, over 2% falls within the top ten clones.

With respect to this clone: What antigen it recognizes has not been identified. Base qualities were left out, and no much larger clone turns up one base away.

This specimen consisted of peripheral blood, obtained on day 0 of AZD1222 vaccination. The clonotype originates from an adult in good health.

The DNA sequence follows: TGTGCCAGCAGCCAAGAGCACTCAAACACTGAAGCTTTCTTT. This translates into CASSQEHSNTEAFF. The rearranged segments are TRBV3-1 (or the pseudogene TRBV3-2) and TRBJ1-1; the D gene cannot be named for sure. Measured from the cysteine to the phenylalanine, the CDR3 is 14 residues long. Only CDR3 DNA remains: 42 bases, in frame from the first base. Cut back by 0 bases and 2 bases, the V and J ends lie 7 bases apart. The germline V gene (reference sequence) gives CDR1 as LGHDT and CDR2 as YNNKEL.